This T cell receptor beta chain was recorded in a study of CD8 T cells in ankylosing spondylitis. Germline CDR1 DFQATT, CDR2 SNEGSKA (reference sequence). Trimming shortened V by 3 bases and J by 5 bases, and 22 bases separated the two germline ends. The CDR3 is made up of 16 amino acids. Generation of TCR beta libraries employed quantitative 5'-RACE incorporating molecular barcodes. In TCRdb, the 5' RACE reads were re-called with MiXCR into one record per CDR3 protein. The table lists hundreds of thousands of distinct CDR3 sequences, 25% to 30% of them singletons. Overall study results and limits: In ankylosing spondylitis blood, a motif of fewer than 10 highly homologous TCR beta variants appeared characteristic. The clones that were linked to disease were reported to be significantly enriched in matched synovial fluid samples from ankylosing spondylitis patients. Within peripheral blood, clones linked to disease were CD8+ and relatively rare. Earlier reports found some motif variants in synovial fluid and blood in reactive arthritis.

Concerning this clonotype itself: Antigen unknown.

Sample: blood, either unsorted or a sorted T cell fraction (not recorded which). The rearrangement links TRBV20-1 to TRBJ1-1; maybe TRBD1 (6 bases). This clonotype was sampled from a male donor with ankylosing spondylitis. In DNA form, the CDR3 reads TGCAGTGCTAGTCCCTATACAGGGACAAGGAGGACTGAAGCTTTCTTT. As protein: CSASPYTGTRRTEAFF.